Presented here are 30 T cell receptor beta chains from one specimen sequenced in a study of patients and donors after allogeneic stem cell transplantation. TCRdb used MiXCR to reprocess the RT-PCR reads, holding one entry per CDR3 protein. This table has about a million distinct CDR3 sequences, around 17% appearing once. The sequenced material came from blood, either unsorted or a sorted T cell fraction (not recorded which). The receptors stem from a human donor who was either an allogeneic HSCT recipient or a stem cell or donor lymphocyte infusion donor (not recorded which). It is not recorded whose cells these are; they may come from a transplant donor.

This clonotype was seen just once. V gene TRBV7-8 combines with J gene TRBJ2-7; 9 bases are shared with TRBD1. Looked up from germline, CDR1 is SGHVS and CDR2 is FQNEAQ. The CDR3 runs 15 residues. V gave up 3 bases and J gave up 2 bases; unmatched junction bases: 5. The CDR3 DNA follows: TGTGCCAGCAGCTTCCGGGACAGGGTAACCTACGAGCAGTACTTC. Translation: CASSFRDRVTYEQYF.

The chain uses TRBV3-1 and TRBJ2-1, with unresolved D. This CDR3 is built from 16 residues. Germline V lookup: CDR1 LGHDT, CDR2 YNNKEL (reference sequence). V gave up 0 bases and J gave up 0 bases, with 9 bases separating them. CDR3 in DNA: TGTGCCAGCAGCCAAGACGCATTTGGCTCCTACAATGAGCAGTTCTTC. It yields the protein CASSQDAFGSYNEQFF.

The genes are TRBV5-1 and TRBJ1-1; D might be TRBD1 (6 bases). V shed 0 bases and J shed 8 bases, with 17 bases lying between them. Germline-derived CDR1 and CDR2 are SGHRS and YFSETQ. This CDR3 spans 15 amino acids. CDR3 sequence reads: CASSLVGTGGREAFF. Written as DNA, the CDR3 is TGCGCCAGCAGCTTGGTCGGTACGGGGGGGCGCGAAGCTTTCTTT. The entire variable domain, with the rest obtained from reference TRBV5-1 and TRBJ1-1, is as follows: KAGVTQTPRYLIKTRGQQVTLSCSPISGHRSVSWYQQTPGQGLQFLFEYFSETQRNKGNFPGRFSGRQFSNSRSEMNVSTLELGDSALYLCASSLVGTGGREAFFGQGTRLTVV.

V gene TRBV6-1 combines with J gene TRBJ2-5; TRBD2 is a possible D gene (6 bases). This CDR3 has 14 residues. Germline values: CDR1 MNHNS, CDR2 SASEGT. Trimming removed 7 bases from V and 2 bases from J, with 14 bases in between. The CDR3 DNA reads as TGTGCCAGCACCGCGGGAAACCTTCAAGAGACCCAGTACTTC. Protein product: CASTAGNLQETQYF.

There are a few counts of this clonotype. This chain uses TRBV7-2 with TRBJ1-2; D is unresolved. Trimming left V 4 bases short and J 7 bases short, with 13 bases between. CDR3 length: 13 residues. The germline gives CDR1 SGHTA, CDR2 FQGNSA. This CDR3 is CASSSSSWVGYTF. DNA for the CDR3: TGTGCCAGCAGCTCTTCCTCTTGGGTTGGCTACACCTTC.

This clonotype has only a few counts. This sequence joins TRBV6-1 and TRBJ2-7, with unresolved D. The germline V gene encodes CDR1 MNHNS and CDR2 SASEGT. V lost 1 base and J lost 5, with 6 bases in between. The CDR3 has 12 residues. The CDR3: CASSEGVHEQYF. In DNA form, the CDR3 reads TGTGCCAGCAGTGAAGGGGTCCACGAGCAGTACTTC.

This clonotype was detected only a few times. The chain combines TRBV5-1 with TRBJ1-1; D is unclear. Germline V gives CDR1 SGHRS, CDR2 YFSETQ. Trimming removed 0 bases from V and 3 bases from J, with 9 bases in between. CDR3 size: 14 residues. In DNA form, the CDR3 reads TGCGCCAGCAGCTTGGCCCCTAGGGACACTGAAGCTTTCTTT. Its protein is CASSLAPRDTEAFF.

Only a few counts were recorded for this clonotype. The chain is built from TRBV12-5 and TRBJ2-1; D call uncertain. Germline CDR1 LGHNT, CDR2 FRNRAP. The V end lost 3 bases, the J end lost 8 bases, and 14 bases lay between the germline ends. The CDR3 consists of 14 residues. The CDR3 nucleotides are TGTGCTAGTGGTTTCAGCTTTCCCGCTGATGAGCAGTTCTTC. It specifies CASGFSFPADEQFF.

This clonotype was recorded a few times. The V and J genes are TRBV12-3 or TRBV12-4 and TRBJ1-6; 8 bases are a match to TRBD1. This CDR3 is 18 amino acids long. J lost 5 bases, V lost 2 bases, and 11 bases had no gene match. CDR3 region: CASSLILDRVTDNSPLHF. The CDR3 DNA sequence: TGTGCCAGCAGTTTAATATTGGACAGGGTGACAGATAATTCACCCCTCCACTTT.

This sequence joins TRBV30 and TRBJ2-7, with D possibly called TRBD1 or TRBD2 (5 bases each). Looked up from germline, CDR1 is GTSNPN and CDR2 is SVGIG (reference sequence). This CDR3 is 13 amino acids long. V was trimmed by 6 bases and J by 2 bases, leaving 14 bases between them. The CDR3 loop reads CACDWGSTYEQYF. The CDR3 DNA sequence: TGTGCCTGTGATTGGGGGAGCACCTACGAGCAGTACTTC.

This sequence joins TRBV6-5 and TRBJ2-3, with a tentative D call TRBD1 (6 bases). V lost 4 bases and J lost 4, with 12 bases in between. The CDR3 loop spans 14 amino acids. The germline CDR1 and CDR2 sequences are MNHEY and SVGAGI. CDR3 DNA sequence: TGTGCCAGCAGTTCTCAGGGGACGGCAGATACGCAGTATTTT. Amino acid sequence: CASSSQGTADTQYF.

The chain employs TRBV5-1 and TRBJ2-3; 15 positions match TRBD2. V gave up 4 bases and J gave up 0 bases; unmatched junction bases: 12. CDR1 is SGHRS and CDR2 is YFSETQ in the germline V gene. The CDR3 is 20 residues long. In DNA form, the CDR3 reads TGCGCCAGCAGCCCCACACGGACTAGCGGGGGGGCTCGTAGCACAGATACGCAGTATTTT. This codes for CASSPTRTSGGARSTDTQYF. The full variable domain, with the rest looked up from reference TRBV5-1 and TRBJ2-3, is KAGVTQTPRYLIKTRGQQVTLSCSPISGHRSVSWYQQTPGQGLQFLFEYFSETQRNKGNFPGRFSGRQFSNSRSEMNVSTLELGDSALYLCASSPTRTSGGARSTDTQYFGPGTRLTVL.

The CDR3 nucleotides read TGTGCCAGCAGGACTAGCGGCACAGATACGCAGTATTTT. Amino acids: CASRTSGTDTQYF. This chain joins TRBV12-3 or TRBV12-4 and TRBJ2-3, with TRBD2 matching 8 bases. The V segment lost 6 bases and the J segment 1 base; nucleotides outside the gene matches: 0. The CDR3 consists of 13 residues.

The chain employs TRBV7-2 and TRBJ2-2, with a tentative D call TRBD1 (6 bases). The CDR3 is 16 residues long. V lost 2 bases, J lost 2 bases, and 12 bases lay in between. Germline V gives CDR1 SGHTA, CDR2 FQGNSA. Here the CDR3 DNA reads TGTGCCAGCAGCTTATTAGGGGGTTCTAACACCGGGGAGCTGTTTTTT. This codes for CASSLLGGSNTGELFF.

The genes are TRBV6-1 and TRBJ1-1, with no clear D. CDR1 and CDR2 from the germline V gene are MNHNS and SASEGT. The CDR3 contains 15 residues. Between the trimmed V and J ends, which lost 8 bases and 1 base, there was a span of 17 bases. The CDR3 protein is CASSNSGSPNTEAFF. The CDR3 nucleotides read TGTGCCAGCTCTAACTCCGGCAGCCCGAACACTGAAGCTTTCTTT.

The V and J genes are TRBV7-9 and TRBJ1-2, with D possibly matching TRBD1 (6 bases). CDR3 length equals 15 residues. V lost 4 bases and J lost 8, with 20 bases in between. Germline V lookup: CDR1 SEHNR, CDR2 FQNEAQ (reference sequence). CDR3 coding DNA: TGTGCCAGCAGCTCAGAGGCAGGGGAACCCCTAGGCTACACCTTC. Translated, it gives CASSSEAGEPLGYTF.

This chain's CDR3 is CASSPRRGPNQETQYF. As DNA, the CDR3 is TGTGCCAGCAGTCCCCGGAGGGGGCCTAACCAAGAGACCCAGTACTTC. The chain combines TRBV27 with TRBJ2-5, with D possibly TRBD1 on 7 matching bases. CDR3 length equals 16 residues. V dropped 5 bases and J dropped 0 bases, with 16 bases sitting between them. The germline CDR1 and CDR2 sequences are MNHEY and SMNVEV (reference sequence).

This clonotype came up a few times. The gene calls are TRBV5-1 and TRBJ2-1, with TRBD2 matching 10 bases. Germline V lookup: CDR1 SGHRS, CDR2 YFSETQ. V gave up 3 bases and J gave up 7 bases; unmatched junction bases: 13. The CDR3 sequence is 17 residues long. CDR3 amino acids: CASSWVTSGRAGNEQFF. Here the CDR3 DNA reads TGCGCCAGCAGCTGGGTCACAAGCGGGAGGGCCGGGAATGAGCAGTTCTTC.

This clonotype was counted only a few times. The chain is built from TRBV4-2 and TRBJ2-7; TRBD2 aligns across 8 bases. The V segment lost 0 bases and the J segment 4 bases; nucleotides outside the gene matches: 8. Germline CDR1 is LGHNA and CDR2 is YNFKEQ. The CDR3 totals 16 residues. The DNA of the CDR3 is TGTGCCAGCAGCCAAGATAAGACGGGAGGGCCTTACGAGCAGTACTTC. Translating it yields CASSQDKTGGPYEQYF.

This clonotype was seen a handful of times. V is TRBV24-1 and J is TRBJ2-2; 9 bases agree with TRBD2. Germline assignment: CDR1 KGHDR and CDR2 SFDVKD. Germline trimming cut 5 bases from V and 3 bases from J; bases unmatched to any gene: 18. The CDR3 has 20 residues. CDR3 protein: CATSVAGARMGSGDTGELFF. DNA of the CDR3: TGTGCCACCAGTGTAGCGGGGGCGCGAATGGGTAGCGGCGACACCGGGGAGCTGTTTTTT.

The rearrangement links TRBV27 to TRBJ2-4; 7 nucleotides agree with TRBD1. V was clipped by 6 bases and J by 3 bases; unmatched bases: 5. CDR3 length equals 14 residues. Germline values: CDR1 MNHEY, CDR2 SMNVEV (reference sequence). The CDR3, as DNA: TGTGCCAGCAGGGGGACAGTTAACAAAAACATTCAGTACTTC. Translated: CASRGTVNKNIQYF.

The CDR3 sequence: CASSPLHSATGYATEAFF. In DNA, the CDR3 is TGTGCCAGCAGCCCACTCCACTCGGCCACAGGGTATGCCACTGAAGCTTTCTTT. The chain couples TRBV11-2 to TRBJ1-1; D may be TRBD1 (6 bases). Trimming shortened V by 5 bases and J by 4 bases, and 26 bases separated the two germline ends. The CDR3 has 18 amino acids. Germline lookup yields CDR1 SGHAT and CDR2 FQNNGV. Filled out from reference TRBV11-2 and TRBJ1-1, the complete variable domain reads EAGVAQSPRYKIIEKRQSVAFWCNPISGHATLYWYQQILGQGPKLLIQFQNNGVVDDSQLPKDRFSAERLKGVDSTLKIQPAKLEDSAVYLCASSPLHSATGYATEAFFGQGTRLTVV.

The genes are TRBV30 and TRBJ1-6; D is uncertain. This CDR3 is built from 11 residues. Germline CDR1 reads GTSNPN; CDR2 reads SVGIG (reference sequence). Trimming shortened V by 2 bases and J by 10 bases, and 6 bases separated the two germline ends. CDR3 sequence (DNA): TGTGCCTGGAGTAGCCGATCACCCCTCCACTTT. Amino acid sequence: CAWSSRSPLHF.

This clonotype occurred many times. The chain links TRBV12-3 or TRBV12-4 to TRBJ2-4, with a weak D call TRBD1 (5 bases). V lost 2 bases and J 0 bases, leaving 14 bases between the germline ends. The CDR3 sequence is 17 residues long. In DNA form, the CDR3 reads TGTGCCAGCAGTTTATCAAGGGGCTCGCTAGCCAAAAACATTCAGTACTTC. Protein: CASSLSRGSLAKNIQYF.

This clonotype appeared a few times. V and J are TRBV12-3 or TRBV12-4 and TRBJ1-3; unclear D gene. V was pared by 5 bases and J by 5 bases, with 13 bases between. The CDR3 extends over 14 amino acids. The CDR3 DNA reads TGTGCCAGCAGTGTGCGGGGAATACGAAACACCATATATTTT. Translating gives CASSVRGIRNTIYF.

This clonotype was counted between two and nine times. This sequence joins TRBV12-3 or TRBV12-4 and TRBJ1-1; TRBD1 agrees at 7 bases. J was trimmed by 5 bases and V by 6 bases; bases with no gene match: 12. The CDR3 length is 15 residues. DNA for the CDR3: TGTGCCAGCAGCCACCTGACAGGGTATGGAACTGAAGCTTTCTTT. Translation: CASSHLTGYGTEAFF.

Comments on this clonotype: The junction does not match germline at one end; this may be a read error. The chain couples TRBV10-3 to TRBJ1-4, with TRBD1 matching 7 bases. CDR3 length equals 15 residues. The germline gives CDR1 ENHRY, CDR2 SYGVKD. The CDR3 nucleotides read TGTGCCATCACTGAGTTCAGGGGACAGAATGAAAAACTGTTTTTT. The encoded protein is CAITEFRGQNEKLFF.

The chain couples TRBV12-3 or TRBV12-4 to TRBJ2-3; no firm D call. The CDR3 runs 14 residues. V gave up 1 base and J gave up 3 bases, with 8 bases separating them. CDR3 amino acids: CASSLDPVTDTQYF. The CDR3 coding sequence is TGTGCCAGCAGTTTAGATCCTGTTACAGATACGCAGTATTTT.

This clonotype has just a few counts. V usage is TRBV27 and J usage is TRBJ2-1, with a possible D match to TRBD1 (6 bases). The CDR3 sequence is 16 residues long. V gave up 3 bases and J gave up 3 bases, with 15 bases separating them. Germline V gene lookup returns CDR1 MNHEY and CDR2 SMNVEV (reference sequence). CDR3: CASSLGPGTNYNEQFF. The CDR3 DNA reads TGTGCCAGCAGTTTGGGCCCCGGGACAAACTACAATGAGCAGTTCTTC.

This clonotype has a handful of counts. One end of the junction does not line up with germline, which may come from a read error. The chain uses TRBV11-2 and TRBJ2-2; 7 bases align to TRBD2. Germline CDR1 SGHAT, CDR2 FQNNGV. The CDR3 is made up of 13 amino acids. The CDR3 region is CASWGLRGGEMFF. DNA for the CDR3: TGTGCCAGCTGGGGACTAAGGGGAGGGGAGATGTTTTTT. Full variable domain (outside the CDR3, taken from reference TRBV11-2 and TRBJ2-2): EAGVAQSPRYKIIEKRQSVAFWCNPISGHATLYWYQQILGQGPKLLIQFQNNGVVDDSQLPKDRFSAERLKGVDSTLKIQPAKLEDSAVYLCASWGLRGGEMFFGEGSRLTVL.